This T cell receptor beta chain was found in a study of CD8 T cells in ankylosing spondylitis. Regarding the study as a whole: Within ankylosing spondylitis blood, a TCR beta motif made up of eight or nine highly homologous variants appeared to be characteristic. Matched ankylosing spondylitis synovial fluid reportedly showed significant enrichment of disease-linked clones.

The CDR3 contains 13 residues. Germline-derived CDR1 and CDR2 are SGHDT and YYEEEE. V was clipped by 6 bases and J by 7 bases; unmatched bases: 4. This clonotype has just a few counts. Its specificity is unknown. Libraries of TCR beta came from quantitative 5'-RACE with molecular barcodes. A single record per CDR3 protein comes from TCRdb applying MiXCR to the 5' RACE reads. The table has approximately 250,000 distinct CDR3 sequences, 20% to 30% seen once; the top ten hold 0.6% to 0.75%. What was sequenced was blood, either unsorted or a sorted T cell fraction (not recorded which). The genes are TRBV5-6 and TRBJ2-3, with 11 bases identical to TRBD2. The sequence derives from a male donor with ankylosing spondylitis or in good health (not recorded which). CDR3 protein: CASISGGANTQYF. The CDR3 coding sequence is TGTGCCAGCATTAGCGGGGGGGCTAATACGCAGTATTTT.